The 21 T cell receptor beta chains below come from one sample, sequenced in a study of long-term antiretroviral therapy in people with HIV. The assay, immunoSEQ v3.0, was run at survey level. Only in-frame clones appear in the TCRdb table, and some are missing; sequencing was by immunoSEQ multiplex PCR. Among about 29,000 clones listed, around 87% were seen once. This specimen consisted of unsorted PBMCs, obtained 0.5 years after starting antiretroviral therapy. The receptors were gathered from a woman aged 18-30 years with HIV.

This clone was picked up one time. This chain connects TRBV7-2 to TRBJ2-7, with D possibly matching TRBD2 (6 bases). The CDR3 is made up of 16 amino acids. Per germline, CDR1 SGHTA and CDR2 FQGNSA. V was trimmed by 4 bases and J by 3 bases, leaving 19 bases between them. In DNA form, the CDR3 reads TGTGCCAGCAGCTATAGCGCGGGGTCGATTAGCTACGAGCAGTACTTC. Amino acids: CASSYSAGSISYEQYF.

There are a few counts of this clone. This chain links TRBV5-1 with TRBJ1-2; D unclear. The ends were cut back, 4 bases at V and 8 bases at J, with 12 bases in the middle. Germline V gene lookup returns CDR1 SGHRS and CDR2 YFSETQ. This CDR3 contains 12 residues. CDR3 sequence (DNA): TGCGCCAGCAGCGAGGATCGACCGGGCTACACCTTC. This encodes CASSEDRPGYTF.

The gene calls are TRBV27 and TRBJ2-6; D may be TRBD2 (5 bases). CDR3 length equals 15 residues. Germline CDR1 reads MNHEY; CDR2 reads SMNVEV (reference sequence). Trimming removed 6 bases at V and 4 bases at J, with 13 bases between. The CDR3 DNA is TGTGCCAGCAGCCTCGTCGGGGTCGGGGCCAACGTCCTGACTTTC. Residues: CASSLVGVGANVLTF.

The chain combines TRBV4-3 with TRBJ1-1, with 10 bases that match TRBD1. Looked up from germline, CDR1 is LGHNA and CDR2 is YSLEER. The CDR3 runs 16 residues. V lost 0 bases and J lost 5; bases outside the gene matches: 6. The CDR3 DNA is TGCGCCAGCAGCCAAGACGCGGACAGGGGGAGAACTGAAGCTTTCTTT. Its translation: CASSQDADRGRTEAFF.

The chain couples TRBV6-5 to TRBJ1-5; D ambiguous. V was pared by 2 bases and J by 1 base, with 9 bases between. CDR1 MNHEY and CDR2 SVGAGI come from the germline V gene. The CDR3 spans 15 residues. The CDR3 here is CASSYVKGSNQPQHF. The CDR3 bases are TGTGCCAGCAGTTACGTTAAAGGGAGCAATCAGCCCCAGCATTTT.

CDR3 coding DNA: TGTGCCAGCAGTGAAGCGGACGGGAGTACGAACGAGCAGTACTTC. It is translated as CASSEADGSTNEQYF. V and J are TRBV6-1 and TRBJ2-7; a possible D gene is TRBD2 (6 bases). CDR3 size: 15 residues. CDR1 is MNHNS and CDR2 is SASEGT in the germline V gene. Trimming took off 0 bases at V and 5 bases at J, with 14 bases between the two ends.

The sample holds one count of this clone. The V and J genes are TRBV9 and TRBJ2-3; 8 bases fit TRBD1. The CDR3 loop spans 17 amino acids. Germline loops: CDR1 SGDLS, CDR2 YYNGEE. Trimming cost V 0 bases and J 5 bases; bases outside gene matches: 11. Written as DNA, the CDR3 is TGTGCCAGCAGCGTAGTCCCTGACGGACAGGGTCAAGATACGCAGTATTTT. This codes for CASSVVPDGQGQDTQYF.

This clone showed up just once. V gene TRBV4-3 combines with J gene TRBJ1-4; the D gene is possibly TRBD1 (5 bases). The germline gives CDR1 LGHNA, CDR2 YSLEER. V lost 4 bases, J lost 5 bases, and 17 bases lay in between. The CDR3 spans 16 residues. CDR3 region: CASSLEPGRMNEKLFF. For the CDR3, the DNA is TGCGCCAGCAGCCTGGAACCGGGACGGATGAATGAAAAACTGTTTTTT.

The rearrangement uses TRBV5-1 and TRBJ2-3; D might be TRBD2 (5 bases). This CDR3 is built from 16 residues. The germline V gene has CDR1 SGHRS and CDR2 YFSETQ. Trimming shortened V by 0 bases and J by 4 bases, and 15 bases separated the two germline ends. The CDR3 is CASSLAMAGTADTQYF. The CDR3, as DNA: TGCGCCAGCAGCTTGGCCATGGCGGGTACGGCAGATACGCAGTATTTT. The full variable domain, rest sourced from reference TRBV5-1 and TRBJ2-3, is KAGVTQTPRYLIKTRGQQVTLSCSPISGHRSVSWYQQTPGQGLQFLFEYFSETQRNKGNFPGRFSGRQFSNSRSEMNVSTLELGDSALYLCASSLAMAGTADTQYFGPGTRLTVL.

The chain uses TRBV10-2 and TRBJ2-7; TRBD1 agrees at 9 bases. From germline, CDR1 is WSHSY and CDR2 SAAADI. V lost 7 bases and J lost 6; bases outside the gene matches: 7. The CDR3 runs to 13 residues. The DNA of the CDR3 is TGCGCCAGCAACCCGGGACAGGGTGGCGAGCAGTACTTC. Its protein is CASNPGQGGEQYF.

The CDR3 DNA sequence: TGTGCCAGCAGCGTAGGCGGGACAGGGGTTGAGCAGTACTTC. Residues: CASSVGGTGVEQYF. This rearrangement joins TRBV9 to TRBJ2-7; 10 bases align to TRBD1. CDR3 length: 14 residues. The V gene's germline CDR1 is SGDLS and CDR2 YYNGEE. J was trimmed by 7 bases and V by 0 bases; bases with no gene match: 4.

The gene calls are TRBV9 and TRBJ2-7; tentatively, D is TRBD2 (6 bases). Germline lookup yields CDR1 SGDLS and CDR2 YYNGEE. Trimming pared 0 bases from V and 4 bases from J, leaving 17 bases between. The CDR3 is 16 residues long. The CDR3 DNA follows: TGTGCCAGCAGCGTAGAGATTGACGGGAGTCTGTACGAGCAGTACTTC. Its translation is CASSVEIDGSLYEQYF.

This chain connects TRBV18 to TRBJ2-1, with TRBD1 identical over 9 bases. The CDR3 extends over 16 amino acids. Looked up from germline, CDR1 is KGHSH and CDR2 is LQKENI. With 1 base clipped from V and 4 bases from J, the junction kept 5 bases outside the gene matches. The CDR3 DNA follows: TGTGCCAGCTCACCACAAAAGGGGACAGGGTACAATGAGCAGTTCTTC. Its translation is CASSPQKGTGYNEQFF.

The chain has TRBV15 and TRBJ2-3; 7 bases are a match to TRBD2. J lost 2 bases, V lost 0 bases, and 2 bases had no gene match. The CDR3 runs 15 residues. Germline V CDR1 and CDR2: LNHNV, YYDKDF (reference sequence). CDR3 nucleotide sequence: TGTGCCACCAGCAGAGAACAGCGGGACACAGATACGCAGTATTTT. It yields the protein CATSREQRDTDTQYF.

The chain combines TRBV11-2 with TRBJ1-1; D gene ambiguous. CDR3 size: 13 residues. The germline gives CDR1 SGHAT, CDR2 FQNNGV. V lost 1 base and J 4 bases, leaving 7 bases between the germline ends. The CDR3 nucleotides read TGTGCCAGCAGCTTAGGTACATCCACTGAAGCTTTCTTT. Encoded protein: CASSLGTSTEAFF.

This clone was counted between two and nine times. The chain has TRBV4-2 and TRBJ2-7, with D perhaps TRBD1 or TRBD2 (5 bases each). V lost 1 base and J lost 5, with 21 bases in between. Germline CDR1 and CDR2: LGHNA and YNFKEQ. This CDR3 has 17 residues. The CDR3 reads CASSQGQRLRGGHEQYF. Here the CDR3 DNA reads TGTGCCAGCAGCCAAGGTCAGCGTCTGAGGGGTGGCCACGAGCAGTACTTC.

About this clone: Other DNA sequences in this specimen translate into the identical CDR3. The chain carries TRBV10-3 and TRBJ2-1, with D tentatively TRBD1 or TRBD2 (5 bases each). Germline V gene data show CDR1 as ENHRY and CDR2 as SYGVKD. The CDR3 contains 16 residues. V gave up 4 bases and J gave up 0 bases, with 13 bases separating them. CDR3 in DNA: TGTGCCATCAGTGGAGGGCAGGGAAGCTCCTACAATGAGCAGTTCTTC. Amino acid sequence: CAISGGQGSSYNEQFF.

This clone was observed a single time. This chain links TRBV30 with TRBJ1-5; D is unclear. Trimming pared 5 bases from V and 4 bases from J, leaving 18 bases between. This CDR3 is 15 amino acids long. The germline gives CDR1 GTSNPN, CDR2 SVGIG (reference sequence). CDR3 sequence reads: CAWEITPPGNQPQHF. The DNA of the CDR3 is TGTGCCTGGGAGATAACACCCCCGGGGAATCAGCCCCAGCATTTT.

This chain links TRBV5-1 with TRBJ2-2; TRBD1 matches at 7 bases. Germline assignment: CDR1 SGHRS and CDR2 YFSETQ. V dropped 0 bases and J dropped 0; count of bases not matched to a gene: 2. The CDR3 spans 16 residues. The chain's CDR3 is CASSLEGATNTGELFF. CDR3 sequence (DNA): TGCGCCAGCAGCTTGGAGGGGGCAACGAACACCGGGGAGCTGTTTTTT.

This chain joins TRBV5-1 and TRBJ2-7; D possibly corresponds to TRBD2 (7 bases). The CDR3 runs to 15 residues. V was shortened by 0 bases and J by 6 bases, with 16 bases between the two germline ends. The germline gives CDR1 SGHRS, CDR2 YFSETQ. CDR3 DNA sequence: TGCGCCAGCAGCTTGGCCGGGGGGCGTCAGTCCGAGCAGTACTTC. Amino acids: CASSLAGGRQSEQYF. Looking up the rest from reference TRBV5-1 and TRBJ2-7 gives the full variable domain: KAGVTQTPRYLIKTRGQQVTLSCSPISGHRSVSWYQQTPGQGLQFLFEYFSETQRNKGNFPGRFSGRQFSNSRSEMNVSTLELGDSALYLCASSLAGGRQSEQYFGPGTRLTVT.

This clone was counted once. The J gene is TRBJ1-2, the V gene TRBV7-3; the match to TRBD1 covers 10 bases. Losses at the gene ends were 5 bases for V and 0 bases for J; bases not matched to a gene: 3. Germline CDR1 SGHTA, CDR2 FQGTGA. The CDR3 is 15 amino acids. The CDR3 nucleotides are TGTGCCAGCAGCCTGACAGGGGGCGCTAACTATGGCTACACCTTC. It translates to CASSLTGGANYGYTF.